These T cell receptor beta chains were read from a single sample in a study of blood T cell repertoires in COVID-19. Data came from immunoSEQ multiplex PCR; TCRdb stores just in-frame clones and leaves some out. This table holds fewer than 400,000 clones, 90% to 95% found once. Source material: PBMCs or T cells enriched from blood (not recorded which). These receptors were obtained from a woman in her 30s who had been exposed to COVID-19. The CDR3 runs from the conserved cysteine through the conserved F or W. A D gene is named only where the DNA matches it firmly. The listing skips clone size in some rows; elsewhere it reads once, few, many or a size class.

v_gene: TRBV4-2
abundance: -
d_gene: TRBD1
j_gene: TRBJ1-2
CDR3aa: CASSLGTGDGYTF
CDR3nt: TGTGCCAGCAGCCTGGGGACAGGAGATGGCTACACCTTC

v_gene: TRBV15
abundance: -
d_gene: TRBD2
j_gene: TRBJ2-7
CDR3aa: CATSRGASGGYEQYF
CDR3nt: TGTGCCACCAGCAGAGGGGCTAGCGGGGGGTACGAGCAGTACTTC

v_gene: TRBV4-1
abundance: -
d_gene: TRBD2
j_gene: TRBJ2-1
CDR3aa: CASSQGTSGGYEQFF
CDR3nt: TGCGCCAGCAGCCAAGGGACTAGCGGGGGATATGAGCAGTTCTTC

v_gene: TRBV5-6
abundance: -
d_gene: -
j_gene: TRBJ2-7
CDR3aa: CASSLQNYEQYF
CDR3nt: TGTGCCAGCAGCTTGCAGAACTACGAGCAGTACTTC

v_gene: TRBV5-1
abundance: -
d_gene: TRBD1
j_gene: TRBJ2-5
CDR3aa: CASSSDRGGLRKTQYF
CDR3nt: TGCGCCAGCAGCTCGGACAGGGGTGGCCTAAGGAAGACCCAGTACTTC

v_gene: TRBV5-6
abundance: -
d_gene: TRBD1
j_gene: TRBJ2-7
CDR3aa: CASSLYVTGANEQYF
CDR3nt: TGTGCCAGCAGCTTGTATGTGACAGGGGCTAACGAGCAGTACTTC

v_gene: TRBV24-1
abundance: -
d_gene: TRBD1
j_gene: TRBJ1-6
CDR3aa: CATSEAGGGSPLHF
CDR3nt: TGTGCCACCAGTGAAGCAGGGGGCGGATCACCCCTCCACTTT

v_gene: TRBV6-5
abundance: once
d_gene: -
j_gene: TRBJ1-1
CDR3aa: CASSYSWGRSEAFF
CDR3nt: TGTGCCAGCAGTTACTCGTGGGGGCGGTCTGAAGCTTTCTTT

v_gene: TRBV7-2
abundance: -
d_gene: -
j_gene: TRBJ1-6
CDR3aa: CASSLDSNSPLHF
CDR3nt: TGTGCCAGCAGCTTAGACAGTAATTCACCCCTCCACTTT

v_gene: TRBV7-8
abundance: -
d_gene: -
j_gene: TRBJ1-1
CDR3aa: CASSFINFGVVNTEAFF
CDR3nt: TGTGCCAGCAGCTTTATTAATTTTGGTGTAGTTAACACTGAAGCTTTCTTT

v_gene: TRBV18
abundance: -
d_gene: TRBD1
j_gene: TRBJ2-1
CDR3aa: CASSPRTGGTNEQFF
CDR3nt: TGTGCCAGCTCACCACGGACAGGGGGCACTAATGAGCAGTTCTTC

v_gene: TRBV27
abundance: -
d_gene: -
j_gene: TRBJ1-1
CDR3aa: CASSLNTGNTEAFF
CDR3nt: TGTGCCAGCAGTTTAAATACGGGGAACACTGAAGCTTTCTTT

v_gene: TRBV5-4
abundance: -
d_gene: -
j_gene: TRBJ1-2
CDR3aa: CASSPNPTGGYGYTF
CDR3nt: TGTGCCAGCAGTCCGAATCCGACAGGAGGCTATGGCTACACCTTC

v_gene: TRBV12-3/TRBV12-4
abundance: once
d_gene: TRBD1
j_gene: TRBJ1-1
CDR3aa: CASSQTGTGYAFF
CDR3nt: TGTGCCAGCAGCCAAACCGGGACAGGGTATGCTTTCTTT

v_gene: TRBV9
abundance: -
d_gene: -
j_gene: TRBJ1-2
CDR3aa: CASSAQGDGGYTF
CDR3nt: TGTGCCAGCAGCGCCCAGGGTGACGGTGGCTACACCTTC

v_gene: TRBV4-2
abundance: -
d_gene: -
j_gene: TRBJ1-3
CDR3aa: CASSQGLAGGLGNTIYF
CDR3nt: TGTGCCAGCAGCCAAGGCTTGGCGGGTGGACTTGGAAACACCATATATTTT

v_gene: TRBV5-6
abundance: once
d_gene: TRBD1
j_gene: TRBJ1-6
CDR3aa: CASSYGTGSSPLHF
CDR3nt: TGTGCCAGCAGCTACGGGACAGGTTCTTCACCCCTCCACTTT

v_gene: TRBV19
abundance: -
d_gene: -
j_gene: TRBJ1-6
CDR3aa: CASSLQGIGSPLHF
CDR3nt: TGTGCCAGTAGCTTACAGGGAATTGGGTCACCCCTCCACTTT

v_gene: TRBV5-1
abundance: -
d_gene: -
j_gene: TRBJ1-4
CDR3aa: CASSSGRAEKLFF
CDR3nt: TGCGCCAGCAGCTCAGGGAGGGCCGAAAAACTGTTTTTT

v_gene: TRBV2
abundance: -
d_gene: -
j_gene: TRBJ1-2
CDR3aa: CASSEQGGYGYTF
CDR3nt: TGTGCCAGCAGTGAACAGGGAGGCTATGGCTACACCTTC

v_gene: TRBV29-1
abundance: -
d_gene: TRBD1
j_gene: TRBJ2-2
CDR3aa: CSGGQGSGTGELFF
CDR3nt: TGCAGCGGAGGACAGGGTTCGGGCACCGGGGAGCTGTTTTTT

v_gene: TRBV10-3
abundance: -
d_gene: TRBD1
j_gene: TRBJ2-1
CDR3aa: CAISRDRGYNEQFF
CDR3nt: TGTGCCATCAGTCGGGACAGGGGCTACAATGAGCAGTTCTTC

v_gene: TRBV19
abundance: few
d_gene: -
j_gene: TRBJ1-1
CDR3aa: CASSLTAGVNTEAFF
CDR3nt: TGTGCCAGTAGTCTCACGGCAGGGGTGAACACTGAAGCTTTCTTT

v_gene: TRBV10-2
abundance: -
d_gene: TRBD2
j_gene: TRBJ2-1
CDR3aa: CASAGRGPYNEQFF
CDR3nt: TGCGCCAGCGCGGGGAGGGGTCCCTACAATGAGCAGTTCTTC

v_gene: TRBV2
abundance: -
d_gene: -
j_gene: TRBJ2-1
CDR3aa: CASKGDNEQFF
CDR3nt: TGTGCCAGCAAAGGGGACAATGAGCAGTTCTTC

v_gene: TRBV19
abundance: -
d_gene: TRBD1
j_gene: TRBJ2-3
CDR3aa: CASNIRGVGTGVTDTQYF
CDR3nt: TGTGCCAGTAATATAAGGGGGGTCGGGACAGGGGTCACAGATACGCAGTATTTT

v_gene: TRBV7-6
abundance: -
d_gene: -
j_gene: TRBJ2-3
CDR3aa: CASSLVQGGGTDTQYF
CDR3nt: TGTGCCAGCAGCTTAGTTCAAGGAGGGGGCACAGATACGCAGTATTTT

v_gene: TRBV5-1
abundance: -
d_gene: -
j_gene: TRBJ1-1
CDR3aa: CASSPGGRLNTEAFF
CDR3nt: TGCGCCAGCAGCCCCGGGGGACGGCTGAACACTGAAGCTTTCTTT

v_gene: TRBV5-6
abundance: -
d_gene: -
j_gene: TRBJ1-2
CDR3aa: CASSLAGTGTGGYTF
CDR3nt: TGTGCCAGCAGCTTGGCCGGGACTGGTACTGGTGGCTACACCTTC

v_gene: TRBV2
abundance: -
d_gene: -
j_gene: TRBJ2-5
CDR3aa: CASSRNREETQYF
CDR3nt: TGTGCCAGCAGTCGCAACAGAGAAGAGACCCAGTACTTC

v_gene: TRBV28
abundance: -
d_gene: TRBD1
j_gene: TRBJ1-4
CDR3aa: CASSVAGGTNEKLFF
CDR3nt: TGTGCCAGCAGTGTGGCAGGGGGAACTAATGAAAAACTGTTTTTT

v_gene: TRBV3-1/TRBV3-2
abundance: -
d_gene: TRBD1
j_gene: TRBJ2-7
CDR3aa: CASSQDSWDRFYEQYF
CDR3nt: TGTGCCAGCAGCCAAGATTCCTGGGACAGGTTCTACGAGCAGTACTTC

v_gene: TRBV5-1
abundance: -
d_gene: -
j_gene: TRBJ2-5
CDR3aa: CASSSLSRETQYF
CDR3nt: TGCGCCAGCAGCTCACTCAGCAGGGAGACCCAGTACTTC

v_gene: TRBV9
abundance: -
d_gene: -
j_gene: TRBJ2-3
CDR3aa: CASSPQTGRDTQYF
CDR3nt: TGTGCCAGCAGCCCTCAGACAGGGAGGGATACGCAGTATTTT

v_gene: TRBV5-1
abundance: -
d_gene: TRBD1
j_gene: TRBJ2-5
CDR3aa: CASSPGQNQETQYF
CDR3nt: TGCGCCAGCAGCCCGGGACAGAATCAAGAGACCCAGTACTTC

v_gene: TRBV5-1
abundance: -
d_gene: -
j_gene: TRBJ1-2
CDR3aa: CASSKDPGYGYTF
CDR3nt: TGCGCCAGCAGTAAAGATCCGGGGTATGGCTACACCTTC

v_gene: TRBV29-1
abundance: -
d_gene: -
j_gene: TRBJ1-2
CDR3aa: CSVARSTGNYGYTF
CDR3nt: TGCAGCGTTGCAAGGTCTACAGGAAACTATGGCTACACCTTC

v_gene: TRBV7-2
abundance: once
d_gene: TRBD2
j_gene: TRBJ2-5
CDR3aa: CASSPRTSGVETQYF
CDR3nt: TGTGCCAGCAGCCCGCGGACTAGCGGGGTGGAGACCCAGTACTTC

v_gene: TRBV6-5
abundance: few
d_gene: TRBD1
j_gene: TRBJ1-5
CDR3aa: CASSRDRDQPQHF
CDR3nt: TGTGCCAGCAGCCGGGACAGAGATCAGCCCCAGCATTTT

v_gene: TRBV24-1
abundance: -
d_gene: TRBD2
j_gene: TRBJ2-2
CDR3aa: CATSPLGRGGAIGELFF
CDR3nt: TGTGCCACCAGCCCTCTTGGCCGCGGGGGGGCCATCGGGGAGCTGTTTTTT

v_gene: TRBV18
abundance: -
d_gene: -
j_gene: TRBJ1-3
CDR3aa: CASSPGGGGNTIYF
CDR3nt: TGTGCCAGCTCACCGGGGGGAGGTGGAAACACCATATATTTT